This TCR beta chain came from a study of shared clonotypes between healthy human individuals. Study overall: Three plates each covered CD4 naive and memory; CD8 naive two, CD8 memory one. General observations from the study: Only blood underwent sampling, and tissue repertoires likely differ. A limitation of the genetic and exposure-history diversity represented arose from few donors.

Naive CD8 cells lacked CD45RO, underwent positive selection for CCR7 and left out terminally differentiated effector memory CD45RA+ cells. Those who donated, Caucasian adults without exception, all lived in Nashville, Tennessee. Germline assignment: CDR1 MNHEY and CDR2 SMNVEV (reference sequence). The V gene end was trimmed by 0 bases and the J gene end by 3 bases; junction bases not matched to a gene: 4. This CDR3 contains 16 residues. The assay was immunoSEQ multiplex PCR, and TCRdb's table has in-frame clones only and misses some. The sample holds about 1.9 million clones, over 85% seen once. As regards this clone: What it recognizes is unknown.

This receptor was taken from a man aged 18 to 30 in good health. Some clones in this sample may be carry-over from other donors' samples. Sequences were obtained from naive CD8+ T cells from PBMCs. The chain carries TRBV27 and TRBJ1-1, with 10 bases aligning to TRBD1. CDR3 nucleotides: TGTGCCAGCAGTTTATCGTTGGGGACAGGGGACACTGAAGCTTTCTTT. Amino acids: CASSLSLGTGDTEAFF.